The 32 T cell receptor beta chains in this list originate from one sample, sequenced in a study of monozygotic twins with inflammatory bowel disease. TCRdb reprocessed the 5' RACE reads; each CDR3 protein has one entry and no DNA is given. This specimen shows a few hundred thousand distinct CDR3 sequences; the ten leading clones hold approximately 2.4%. The sample consisted of blood. Every receptor here comes from a human donor with ulcerative colitis or Crohn's disease, or a healthy co-twin of an affected twin (not recorded which).

V is TRBV7-2 and J is TRBJ2-3; absent DNA, TCRdb's TRBD1 call cannot be checked. The germline V gene has CDR1 SGHTA and CDR2 FQGNSA. The CDR3 is made up of 15 amino acids. The CDR3 loop reads CASSLAGFREDTQYF.

The V gene is TRBV9, the J gene TRBJ1-2; TCRdb's assignment of TRBD1 cannot be checked, as there is no DNA. This CDR3 has 12 amino acids. CDR1 and CDR2 from the germline V gene are SGDLS and YYNGEE. CDR3 in amino acids: CASSVGGYGYTF.

The rearrangement uses TRBV5-1 and TRBJ2-6. CDR1 and CDR2 from the germline V gene are SGHRS and YFSETQ. This CDR3 has 15 residues. The CDR3 is CASSMTAPGVNVLTF.

The chain uses TRBV12-3 or TRBV12-4 and TRBJ2-5; with no DNA, the TCRdb D assignment of TRBD1 cannot be verified. The CDR3 length is 15 residues. The CDR3 is CASSLGPGRLETQYF.

CDR3 sequence reads: CSARGQLNEQFF. This sequence joins TRBV20-1 and TRBJ2-1; TCRdb designates TRBD1, a call that cannot be tested without DNA. The CDR3 extends over 12 amino acids. Germline CDR1 DFQATT, CDR2 SNEGSKA (reference sequence).

The chain carries TRBV10-3 and TRBJ2-7; the TRBD2 assignment by TCRdb is unverifiable without DNA. Per germline, CDR1 ENHRY and CDR2 SYGVKD. The CDR3 extends over 14 amino acids. CDR3 sequence: CAISTSVDAYEQYF.

The chain joins TRBV6-6 to TRBJ2-7; the TRBD1 assignment by TCRdb is unverifiable without DNA. This CDR3 is 13 amino acids long. Germline CDR1 is MNHNY and CDR2 is SVGAGI (reference sequence). The CDR3 here is CASSYDRGYEQYF.

The V and J genes are TRBV10-3 and TRBJ2-3; lacking DNA, the TRBD2 call made by TCRdb goes unchecked. The CDR3 sequence is 17 residues long. CDR1 and CDR2 (germline): ENHRY, SYGVKD. The CDR3 sequence is CAISESSGGGITDTQYF.

This chain joins TRBV19 and TRBJ1-1. This CDR3 is 12 amino acids long. Germline loops: CDR1 LNHDA, CDR2 SQIVND (reference sequence). This CDR3 reads CASIDTYTEAFF.

This chain links TRBV5-1 with TRBJ1-5. This CDR3 contains 15 residues. CDR1 SGHRS and CDR2 YFSETQ come from the germline V gene. The CDR3 reads CASSLNPSANQPQHF.

The chain links TRBV24-1 to TRBJ2-7; the TCRdb D gene call, TRBD1, has no DNA to confirm it. CDR3 length: 13 residues. The germline CDR1 and CDR2 sequences are KGHDR and SFDVKD. The CDR3 region is CATSDGDRHEQYF.

The CDR3 protein is CASTPPMDEQFF. The J gene is TRBJ2-1, the V gene TRBV7-9; there is no DNA to check the TCRdb D call of TRBD1. Germline values: CDR1 SEHNR, CDR2 FQNEAQ (reference sequence). CDR3 length: 12 amino acids.

The chain employs TRBV6-2 or TRBV6-3 and TRBJ2-5; without DNA, the TCRdb call of TRBD2 cannot be checked. Germline CDR1 is MNHEY and CDR2 is SVGEGT. This CDR3 contains 15 residues. The CDR3 here is CASSYVGTPGETQYF.

The gene calls are TRBV12-3 or TRBV12-4 and TRBJ2-1. There are 15 residues in the CDR3. The CDR3 loop reads CASSLDLEGYNEQFF.

This chain uses TRBV7-8 with TRBJ2-5. This CDR3 region has 15 residues. Germline-derived CDR1 and CDR2 are SGHVS and FQNEAQ. CDR3 region: CASNRRTEYQETQYF.

The J gene is TRBJ2-2, the V gene TRBV14; TCRdb outputs TRBD2, but without DNA this stays unchecked. The germline gives CDR1 SGHDN, CDR2 FVKESK. The CDR3 sequence is 16 residues long. CDR3 sequence: CASSPPTGLVAGELFF.

The gene calls are TRBV19 and TRBJ2-1; TCRdb returns TRBD2, unconfirmable since there is no DNA. The CDR3 contains 17 residues. The germline gives CDR1 LNHDA, CDR2 SQIVND (reference sequence). The CDR3 here is CASSIFGGDIAYNEQFF.

This chain connects TRBV5-1 to TRBJ1-1; the TRBD1 assignment by TCRdb is unverifiable without DNA. Germline-derived CDR1 and CDR2 are SGHRS and YFSETQ. The CDR3 is 14 amino acids. The CDR3 loop is CASSLGQGYTEAFF.

The rearrangement joins TRBV20-1 to TRBJ2-7; TCRdb's D call of TRBD1 is untestable without DNA. The CDR3 runs 14 residues. Germline V gene lookup returns CDR1 DFQATT and CDR2 SNEGSKA (reference sequence). The CDR3 reads CSAHPPGQDYEQYF.

The chain combines TRBV7-9 with TRBJ1-4; TCRdb's D gene call, TRBD1, goes unchecked for lack of DNA. The CDR3 sequence is 12 residues long. Per the germline V gene, CDR1 is SEHNR and CDR2 is FQNEAQ (reference sequence). CDR3 protein: CARGGAGEKLFF.

This rearrangement joins TRBV15 to TRBJ2-7. Looked up from germline, CDR1 is LNHNV and CDR2 is YYDKDF (reference sequence). This CDR3 region has 14 residues. CDR3 residues: CATSRALGAYEQYF. The variable domain in full, with the rest retrieved from reference TRBV15 and TRBJ2-7, is DAMVIQNPRYQVTQFGKPVTLSCSQTLNHNVMYWYQQKSSQAPKLLFHYYDKDFNNEADTPDNFQSRRPNTSFCFLDIRSPGLGDTAMYLCATSRALGAYEQYFGPGTRLTVT.

V usage is TRBV6-2 or TRBV6-3 and J usage is TRBJ1-1; TCRdb indicates TRBD1, and absent DNA this call remains unverified. The CDR3 extends over 14 amino acids. Germline-derived CDR1 and CDR2 are MNHEY and SVGEGT. This CDR3 is CASSSQGQLHEAFF.

The chain joins TRBV29-1 to TRBJ2-7; as DNA is missing, the TRBD2 call by TCRdb cannot be tested. The CDR3 covers 15 residues. Germline CDR1 SQVTM, CDR2 ANQGSEA. This CDR3 reads CSVDLLSGGAYEQYF.

This chain uses TRBV6-5 with TRBJ2-3; checking the TCRdb D call of TRBD2 is not possible without DNA. The CDR3 consists of 15 residues. Germline V gene lookup returns CDR1 MNHEY and CDR2 SVGAGI. CDR3 amino acids: CAGSYRRGDTDTQYF.

The V call is TRBV7-2, the J call TRBJ1-1; the D call of TRBD1 rests on TCRdb alone, since no DNA is present to check it. CDR1 SGHTA and CDR2 FQGNSA come from the germline V gene. This CDR3 has 15 residues. The CDR3 is CASSARGGPPRGTFF.

CDR3 residues: CAISEALAGSTDTQYF. The V and J genes are TRBV10-3 and TRBJ2-3; the D call from TCRdb, TRBD2, cannot be confirmed without DNA. Germline lookup yields CDR1 ENHRY and CDR2 SYGVKD. The CDR3 covers 16 residues.

The chain uses TRBV28 and TRBJ2-7; checking the TCRdb D call of TRBD1 is not possible without DNA. The germline V gene has CDR1 MDHEN and CDR2 SYDVKM. The CDR3 contains 15 residues. CDR3 region: CASSGGQGSSYEQYF.

This chain joins TRBV5-1 and TRBJ2-5. Germline CDR1 SGHRS, CDR2 YFSETQ. The CDR3 sequence is 12 residues long. The CDR3 here is CASSLFEETQYF.

This chain connects TRBV4-3 to TRBJ2-1. This CDR3 is built from 16 residues. The germline CDR1 and CDR2 sequences are LGHNA and YSLEER. The CDR3 loop reads CASSQENIPSGNEQFF.

J is TRBJ2-7 and V is TRBV7-2. CDR1 is SGHTA and CDR2 is FQGNSA in the germline V gene. CDR3 size: 12 residues. CDR3 amino acids: CASSWSLGEQYF.

The chain employs TRBV12-3 or TRBV12-4 and TRBJ2-4; the D call from TCRdb, TRBD1, cannot be confirmed without DNA. The CDR3 is made up of 16 amino acids. The CDR3 loop reads CASSLLPTGGKNIQYF.

This chain connects TRBV6-2 or TRBV6-3 to TRBJ2-1; TCRdb's D call of TRBD2 is untestable without DNA. CDR1 and CDR2 (germline): MNHEY, SVGEGT. The CDR3 is made up of 17 amino acids. The CDR3: CASSTGTSGGFYNEQFF.